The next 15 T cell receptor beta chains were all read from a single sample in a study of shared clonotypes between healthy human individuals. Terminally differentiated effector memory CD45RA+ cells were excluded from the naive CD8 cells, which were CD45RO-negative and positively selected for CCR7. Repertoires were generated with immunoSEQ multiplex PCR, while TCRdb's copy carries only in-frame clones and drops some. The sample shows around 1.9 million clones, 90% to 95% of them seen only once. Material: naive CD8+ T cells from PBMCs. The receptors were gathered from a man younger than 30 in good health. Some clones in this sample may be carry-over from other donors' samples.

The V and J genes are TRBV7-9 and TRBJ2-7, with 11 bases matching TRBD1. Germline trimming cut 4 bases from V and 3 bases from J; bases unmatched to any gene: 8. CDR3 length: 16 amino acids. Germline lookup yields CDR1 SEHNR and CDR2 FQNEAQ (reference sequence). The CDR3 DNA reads TGTGCCAGCAGCTGGAGGACAGGGGGCTTTATCTACGAGCAGTACTTC. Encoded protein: CASSWRTGGFIYEQYF.

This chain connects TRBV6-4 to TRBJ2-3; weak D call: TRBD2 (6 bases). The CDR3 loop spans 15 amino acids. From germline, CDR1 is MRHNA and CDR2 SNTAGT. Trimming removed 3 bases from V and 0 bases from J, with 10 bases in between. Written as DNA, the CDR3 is TGTGCCAGCAGTGAATCCGGGACTAGCACAGATACGCAGTATTTT. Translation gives CASSESGTSTDTQYF.

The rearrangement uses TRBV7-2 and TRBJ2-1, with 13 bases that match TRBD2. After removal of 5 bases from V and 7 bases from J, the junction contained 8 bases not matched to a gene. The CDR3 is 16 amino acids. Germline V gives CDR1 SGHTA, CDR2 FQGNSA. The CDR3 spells CASSLTSGRAWNEQFF. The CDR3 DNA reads TGTGCCAGCAGCCTAACTAGCGGGAGGGCCTGGAATGAGCAGTTCTTC.

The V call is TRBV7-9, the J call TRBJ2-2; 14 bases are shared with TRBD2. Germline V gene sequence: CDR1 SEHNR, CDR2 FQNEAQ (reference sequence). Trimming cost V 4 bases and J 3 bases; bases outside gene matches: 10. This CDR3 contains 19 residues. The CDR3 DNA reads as TGTGCCAGCAGCTATACGGGACTAGCGGGAGTCTGGGACACCGGGGAGCTGTTTTTT. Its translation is CASSYTGLAGVWDTGELFF.

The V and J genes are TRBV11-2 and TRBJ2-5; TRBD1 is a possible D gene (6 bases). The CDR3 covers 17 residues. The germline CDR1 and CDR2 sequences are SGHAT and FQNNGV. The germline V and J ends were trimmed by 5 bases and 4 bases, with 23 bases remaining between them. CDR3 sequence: CASSDRSLQGARETQYF. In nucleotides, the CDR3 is TGTGCCAGCAGCGACAGATCCCTACAGGGAGCAAGAGAGACCCAGTACTTC.

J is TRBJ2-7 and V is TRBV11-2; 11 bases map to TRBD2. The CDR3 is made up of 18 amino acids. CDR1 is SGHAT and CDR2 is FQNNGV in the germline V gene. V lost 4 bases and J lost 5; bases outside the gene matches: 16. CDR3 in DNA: TGTGCCAGCAGCTCCGTAGCGGGAGGGCAAAAGTATCTCAACGAGCAGTACTTC. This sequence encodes CASSSVAGGQKYLNEQYF. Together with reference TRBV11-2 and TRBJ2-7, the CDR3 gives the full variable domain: EAGVAQSPRYKIIEKRQSVAFWCNPISGHATLYWYQQILGQGPKLLIQFQNNGVVDDSQLPKDRFSAERLKGVDSTLKIQPAKLEDSAVYLCASSSVAGGQKYLNEQYFGPGTRLTVT.

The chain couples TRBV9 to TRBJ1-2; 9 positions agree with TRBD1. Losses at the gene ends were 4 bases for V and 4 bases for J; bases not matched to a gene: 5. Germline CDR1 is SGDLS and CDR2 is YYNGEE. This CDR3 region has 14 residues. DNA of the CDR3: TGTGCCAGCAGCACACAGGGGGCAGGCTATGGCTACACCTTC. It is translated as CASSTQGAGYGYTF.

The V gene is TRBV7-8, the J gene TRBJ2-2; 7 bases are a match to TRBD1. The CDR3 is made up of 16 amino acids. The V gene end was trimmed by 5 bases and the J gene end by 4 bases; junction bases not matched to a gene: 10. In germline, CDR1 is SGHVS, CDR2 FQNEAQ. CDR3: CASSKKGGAGTGELFF. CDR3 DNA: TGTGCCAGCAGCAAGAAAGGGGGCGCGGGCACCGGGGAGCTGTTTTTT.

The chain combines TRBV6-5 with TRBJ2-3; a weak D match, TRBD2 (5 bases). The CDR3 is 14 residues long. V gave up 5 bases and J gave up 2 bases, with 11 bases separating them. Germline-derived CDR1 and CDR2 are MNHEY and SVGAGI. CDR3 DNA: TGTGCCAGCAGTCCCTCTAGCCCCACAGATACGCAGTATTTT. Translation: CASSPSSPTDTQYF.

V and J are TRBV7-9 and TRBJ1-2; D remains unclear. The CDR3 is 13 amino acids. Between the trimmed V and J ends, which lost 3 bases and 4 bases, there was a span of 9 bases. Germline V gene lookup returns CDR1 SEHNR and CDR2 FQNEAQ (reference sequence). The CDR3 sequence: CASSLGVLYGYTF. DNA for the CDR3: TGTGCCAGCAGCTTGGGAGTGCTCTATGGCTACACCTTC.

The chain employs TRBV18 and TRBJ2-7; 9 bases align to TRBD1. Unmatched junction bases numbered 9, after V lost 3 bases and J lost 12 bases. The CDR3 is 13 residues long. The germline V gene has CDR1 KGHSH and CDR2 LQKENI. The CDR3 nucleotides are TGTGCCAGCTCACCTCCCGACAGGGGGTTTCTGTACTTC. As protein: CASSPPDRGFLYF.

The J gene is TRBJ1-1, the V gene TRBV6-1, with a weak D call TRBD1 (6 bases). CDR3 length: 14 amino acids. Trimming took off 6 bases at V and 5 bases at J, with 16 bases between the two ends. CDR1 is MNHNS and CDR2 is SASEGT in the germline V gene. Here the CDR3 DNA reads TGTGCCAGCAGGCTTACAGGGCCGGGGACTGAAGCTTTCTTT. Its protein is CASRLTGPGTEAFF.

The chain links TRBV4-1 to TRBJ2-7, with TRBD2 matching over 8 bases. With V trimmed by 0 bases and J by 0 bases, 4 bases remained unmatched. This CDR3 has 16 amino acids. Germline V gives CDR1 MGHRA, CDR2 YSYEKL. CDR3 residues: CASSQDPGGVSYEQYF. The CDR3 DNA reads TGCGCCAGCAGCCAAGATCCGGGGGGGGTCTCCTACGAGCAGTACTTC.

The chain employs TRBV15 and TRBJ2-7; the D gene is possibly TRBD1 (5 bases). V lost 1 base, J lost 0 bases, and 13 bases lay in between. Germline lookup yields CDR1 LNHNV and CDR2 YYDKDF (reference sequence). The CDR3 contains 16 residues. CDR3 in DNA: TGTGCCACCAGCAGAGCCAGGGTCCGGACCTCCTACGAGCAGTACTTC. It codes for CATSRARVRTSYEQYF.

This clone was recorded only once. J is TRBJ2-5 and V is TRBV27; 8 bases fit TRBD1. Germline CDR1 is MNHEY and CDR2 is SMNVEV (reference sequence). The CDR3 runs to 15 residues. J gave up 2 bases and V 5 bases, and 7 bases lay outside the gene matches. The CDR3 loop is CASSPGQGRQETQYF. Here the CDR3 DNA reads TGTGCCAGCAGTCCTGGACAGGGAAGGCAAGAGACCCAGTACTTC.